These 26 T cell receptor beta chains came from one sample sequenced in a study of T cell repertoires in cytomegalovirus infection. Their antigens are not known. Using its own MiXCR run on the reads, TCRdb lists one record per CDR3 protein. Of nearly 70,000 distinct CDR3 sequences in the sample, 22% were seen once. The specimen sequenced was PBMCs, sequenced either directly or after in vitro stimulation (not recorded which). These receptors originate from a human donor in good health (CMV status not recorded). Some clones in this sample may be carry-over from other donors' samples.

V usage is TRBV12-3 or TRBV12-4 and J usage is TRBJ2-1, with 11 bases lining up with TRBD1. The CDR3 is 15 amino acids. The V gene end was trimmed by 5 bases and the J gene end by 2 bases; junction bases not matched to a gene: 2. The CDR3 spells CASSPGQGAYNEQFF. CDR3 DNA sequence: TGTGCCAGCAGTCCGGGACAGGGGGCCTACAATGAGCAGTTCTTC.

This clonotype appeared a few times. This chain connects TRBV20-1 to TRBJ2-3; D is perhaps TRBD2 (6 bases). Trimming pared 3 bases from V and 4 bases from J, leaving 17 bases between. The CDR3 loop spans 15 amino acids. CDR1 is DFQATT, CDR2 SNEGSKA, per germline (reference sequence). The CDR3 is CSASYVASVSDTQYF. The CDR3 DNA reads as TGCAGTGCTAGTTACGTTGCTAGCGTTTCAGATACGCAGTATTTT.

This chain connects TRBV7-2 to TRBJ2-7; no firm D call. CDR1 SGHTA and CDR2 FQGNSA come from the germline V gene. V lost 1 base and J 3 bases, leaving 7 bases between the germline ends. The CDR3 sequence is 13 residues long. The CDR3 DNA follows: TGTGCCAGCAGCTTAGGTCCGCACTACGAGCAGTACGTC. Amino acid sequence: CASSLGPHYEQYV.

This clonotype was seen only a few times. The genes are TRBV20-1 and TRBJ1-5; D perhaps matches TRBD1 (6 bases). The germline V gene encodes CDR1 DFQATT and CDR2 SNEGSKA (reference sequence). The CDR3 sequence is 14 residues long. Trimming took 4 bases from V and 5 from J, leaving 15 bases between them. The chain's CDR3 is CSAIEGHLDQPQHF. The CDR3 coding sequence is TGCAGTGCTATCGAGGGACATCTCGATCAGCCCCAGCATTTT.

This sequence joins TRBV12-3 or TRBV12-4 and TRBJ2-7; no firm D call. Trimming stripped 3 bases from V and 2 bases from J, with 14 bases between. The CDR3 consists of 15 residues. As DNA, the CDR3 is TGTGCCAGCAGTTTTGGGGTAGCTATAACCTACGAGCAGTACTTC. This encodes CASSFGVAITYEQYF.

This clonotype was seen ten or more times. The chain carries TRBV7-2 and TRBJ2-6; 7 nucleotides line up with TRBD1. The CDR3 runs 17 residues. The germline gives CDR1 SGHTA, CDR2 FQGNSA. The trim removed 1 base at V and 0 bases at J, leaving 3 bases unmatched. The CDR3: CASSLDRGSSGANVLTF. CDR3 nucleotide sequence: TGTGCCAGCAGCTTAGACAGGGGTAGCTCTGGGGCCAACGTCCTGACTTTC.

The chain links TRBV6-4 to TRBJ2-2; D is undetermined. The CDR3 covers 13 residues. Germline lookup yields CDR1 MRHNA and CDR2 SNTAGT. V gave up 0 bases and J gave up 3 bases, with 2 bases separating them. This chain's CDR3 is CASSDSDTGELFF. The CDR3 DNA reads TGTGCCAGCAGTGACTCAGACACCGGGGAGCTGTTTTTT.

This clonotype was counted only a few times. V usage is TRBV14 and J usage is TRBJ2-7, with a tentative D call TRBD2 (5 bases). The CDR3 covers 12 residues. V dropped 3 bases and J dropped 7 bases, with 10 bases sitting between them. Germline CDR1 SGHDN, CDR2 FVKESK. CDR3 in amino acids: CASSQTNLEQYF. The CDR3 nucleotides read TGTGCCAGCAGCCAGACTAATCTGGAGCAGTACTTC.

This clonotype has more than one count but fewer than ten. This chain joins TRBV28 and TRBJ2-7, with TRBD1 identical over 10 bases. This CDR3 has 14 residues. The ends lost 6 bases at V and 2 bases at J; junction bases unmatched: 4. CDR1 is MDHEN and CDR2 is SYDVKM in the germline V gene. This CDR3 reads CASRGQGGTYEQYF. The CDR3 DNA follows: TGTGCCAGCAGAGGACAGGGGGGGACCTACGAGCAGTACTTC.

V and J are TRBV29-1 and TRBJ1-5, with D unclear. CDR1 is SQVTM, CDR2 ANQGSEA, per germline. Trimming left V 6 bases short and J 0 bases short, with 9 bases between. The CDR3 loop spans 13 amino acids. The CDR3 coding sequence is TGCAGCGTACTAGAATATAGCAATCAGCCCCAGCATTTT. This gives the protein CSVLEYSNQPQHF.

This clonotype was counted only a few times. This chain uses TRBV7-2 with TRBJ2-7; a weak D match, TRBD2 (5 bases). CDR3 size: 16 residues. V was trimmed by 5 bases and J by 9 bases, leaving 26 bases between them. CDR1 is SGHTA and CDR2 is FQGNSA in the germline V gene. In DNA, the CDR3 is TGTGCCAGCAGCCTTACGGCGGCGGCAGGTGGTCGGGGGCAGTACTTC. Translated: CASSLTAAAGGRGQYF.

This chain links TRBV20-1 with TRBJ2-3, with 10 bases that match TRBD2. The CDR3 runs 17 residues. Germline trimming cut 3 bases from V and 5 bases from J; bases unmatched to any gene: 14. The germline CDR1 and CDR2 sequences are DFQATT and SNEGSKA (reference sequence). CDR3 loop: CSASGVAGGPMGDTQYF. The CDR3 DNA reads as TGCAGTGCTAGCGGGGTAGCGGGAGGTCCAATGGGAGATACGCAGTATTTT.

This clonotype was found many times. DNA of the CDR3: TGTGCCAGCAGCTTAGTAGCGGGAGATACGCAGTATTTT. This sequence encodes CASSLVAGDTQYF. The chain couples TRBV7-7 to TRBJ2-3, with 7 bases fitting TRBD2. Losses at the gene ends were 1 base for V and 5 bases for J; bases not matched to a gene: 0. Germline lookup yields CDR1 SSHAT and CDR2 FNYEAQ (reference sequence). This CDR3 spans 13 amino acids.

This clonotype has more than one count but fewer than ten. This chain links TRBV7-3 with TRBJ2-2; D call uncertain. Trimming stripped 4 bases from V and 7 bases from J, with 7 bases between. Germline V gene lookup returns CDR1 SGHTA and CDR2 FQGTGA. The CDR3 runs to 12 residues. CDR3 loop: CASSSENGELFF. The CDR3 coding sequence is TGTGCCAGCAGCTCAGAAAACGGGGAGCTGTTTTTT. Full variable domain (rest looked up from reference TRBV7-3 and TRBJ2-2): GAGVSQTPSNKVTEKGKYVELRCDPISGHTALYWYRQSLGQGPEFLIYFQGTGAADDSGLPNDRFFAVRPEGSVSTLKIQRTERGDSAVYLCASSSENGELFFGEGSRLTVL.

The gene calls are TRBV2 and TRBJ1-2; weak D call: TRBD1 (5 bases). Germline CDR1 SNHLY, CDR2 FYNNEI. The CDR3 covers 12 residues. The germline V and J ends were trimmed by 7 bases and 4 bases, with 10 bases remaining between them. CDR3 nucleotide sequence: TGTGCCAGCAATTGGGACGTCTATGGCTACACCTTC. This gives the protein CASNWDVYGYTF.

This clonotype has just a few counts. The V and J genes are TRBV27 and TRBJ2-2, with unresolved D. V was pared by 6 bases and J by 4 bases, with 15 bases between. The CDR3 spans 15 residues. Germline CDR1 and CDR2: MNHEY and SMNVEV (reference sequence). In DNA, the CDR3 is TGTGCCAGCAGCCCATGGAAACAGTCCACCGGGGAGCTGTTTTTT. Its protein product is CASSPWKQSTGELFF.

This clonotype has only a few counts. CDR3 loop: CASSVGLAGTGELFF. The CDR3 nucleotides read TGCGCCAGCAGCGTAGGACTAGCGGGCACCGGGGAGCTGTTTTTT. The rearrangement joins TRBV5-1 to TRBJ2-2; 11 bases match TRBD2. The V gene end was trimmed by 4 bases and the J gene end by 4 bases; junction bases not matched to a gene: 3. Germline V gene data show CDR1 as SGHRS and CDR2 as YFSETQ. The CDR3 is 15 amino acids.

This clonotype was detected many times. V gene TRBV29-1 combines with J gene TRBJ1-1; D uncertain. The CDR3 contains 13 residues. Trimming removed 8 bases at V and 1 base at J, with 14 bases between. CDR1 and CDR2 (germline): SQVTM, ANQGSEA. This CDR3 reads CSTYLAANTEAFF. CDR3 bases: TGCAGCACCTACCTGGCAGCGAACACTGAAGCTTTCTTT.

The V call is TRBV4-3, the J call TRBJ2-1; D is uncertain. Trimming left V 1 base short and J 6 bases short, with 7 bases between. The CDR3 loop spans 13 amino acids. Per germline, CDR1 LGHNA and CDR2 YSLEER. The CDR3 is CASSQARFNEQFF. The CDR3 DNA reads as TGCGCCAGCAGCCAAGCACGATTCAATGAGCAGTTCTTC.

The rearrangement links TRBV28 to TRBJ1-5, with D hard to call. The CDR3 runs 16 residues. Per germline, CDR1 MDHEN and CDR2 SYDVKM. V dropped 7 bases and J dropped 0 bases, with 16 bases sitting between them. The chain's CDR3 is CASTPGPRFSNQPQHF. The CDR3 DNA sequence: TGTGCCAGCACTCCCGGACCTCGGTTTAGCAATCAGCCCCAGCATTTT.

The chain has TRBV5-5 and TRBJ2-5; D gene ambiguous. Trimming left V 2 bases short and J 4 bases short, with 15 bases between. The CDR3 contains 15 residues. Per germline, CDR1 SGHKS and CDR2 YYEKEE (reference sequence). As DNA, the CDR3 is TGTGCCAGCAGCTTCACGCAGGCCCAAGGAGAGACCCAGTACTTC. It specifies CASSFTQAQGETQYF.

This rearrangement joins TRBV20-1 to TRBJ2-7; 10 nucleotides line up with TRBD1. Unmatched junction bases numbered 5, after V lost 6 bases and J lost 3 bases. CDR1 DFQATT and CDR2 SNEGSKA come from the germline V gene (reference sequence). The CDR3 has 13 residues. The CDR3 nucleotides read TGCAGTGCCACGGGACAGGGGTTCTACGAGCAGTACTTC. Translating it yields CSATGQGFYEQYF.

The table lists this clonotype with a few counts. The V and J genes are TRBV7-8 and TRBJ1-3; no reliable D call. The V and J ends lost 2 bases and 0 bases respectively, with 8 bases between them. Germline V CDR1 and CDR2: SGHVS, FQNEAQ. The CDR3 loop spans 15 amino acids. The CDR3 here is CASSLSRASGNTIYF. The CDR3, as DNA: TGTGCCAGCAGCTTATCCAGAGCCTCTGGAAACACCATATATTTT.

This clonotype was seen a few times. The chain carries TRBV29-1 and TRBJ2-1; 9 bases are a match to TRBD1. Germline CDR1 SQVTM, CDR2 ANQGSEA. CDR3 length equals 13 residues. Unmatched junction bases numbered 6, after V lost 8 bases and J lost 4 bases. CDR3 sequence: CSIPGQGYNEQFF. CDR3 coding DNA: TGCAGCATACCGGGACAGGGATACAATGAGCAGTTCTTC.

The V gene is TRBV28, the J gene TRBJ2-3, with 8 nucleotides matching TRBD2. Germline trimming cut 8 bases from V and 5 bases from J; bases unmatched to any gene: 9. This CDR3 has 14 amino acids. Germline CDR1 and CDR2: MDHEN and SYDVKM. CDR3 sequence (DNA): TGTGCCAGCCGACTAGCGATTTCGGGAGATACGCAGTATTTT. This sequence encodes CASRLAISGDTQYF.

This chain connects TRBV15 to TRBJ2-3, with TRBD2 matching 15 bases. Germline V gene data show CDR1 as LNHNV and CDR2 as YYDKDF (reference sequence). The CDR3 has 20 residues. The V and J ends lost 2 bases and 2 bases, in that order; junction bases with no gene match: 11. Written as DNA, the CDR3 is TGTGCCACCAGCAGACCTCGGGGACTAGCGGGAGGTGGGATCACAGATACGCAGTATTTT. Amino acid sequence: CATSRPRGLAGGGITDTQYF. The variable domain in full, with the rest retrieved from reference TRBV15 and TRBJ2-3, is DAMVIQNPRYQVTQFGKPVTLSCSQTLNHNVMYWYQQKSSQAPKLLFHYYDKDFNNEADTPDNFQSRRPNTSFCFLDIRSPGLGDTAMYLCATSRPRGLAGGGITDTQYFGPGTRLTVL.